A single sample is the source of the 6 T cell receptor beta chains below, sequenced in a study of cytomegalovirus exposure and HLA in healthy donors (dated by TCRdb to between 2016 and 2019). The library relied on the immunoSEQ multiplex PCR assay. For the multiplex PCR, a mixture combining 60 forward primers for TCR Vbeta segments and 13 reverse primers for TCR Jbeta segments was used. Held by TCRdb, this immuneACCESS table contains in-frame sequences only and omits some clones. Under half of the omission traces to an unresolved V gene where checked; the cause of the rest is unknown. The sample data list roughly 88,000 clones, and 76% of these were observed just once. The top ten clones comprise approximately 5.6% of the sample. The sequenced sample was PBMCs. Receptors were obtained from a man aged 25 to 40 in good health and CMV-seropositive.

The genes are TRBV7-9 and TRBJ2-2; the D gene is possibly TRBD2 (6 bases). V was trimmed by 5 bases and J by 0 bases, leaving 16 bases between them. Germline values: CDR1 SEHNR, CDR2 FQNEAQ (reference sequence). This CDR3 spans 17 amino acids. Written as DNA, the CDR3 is TGTGCCAGCAGCCGAAGGGGCGGGGATACGAACACCGGGGAGCTGTTTTTT. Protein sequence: CASSRRGGDTNTGELFF.

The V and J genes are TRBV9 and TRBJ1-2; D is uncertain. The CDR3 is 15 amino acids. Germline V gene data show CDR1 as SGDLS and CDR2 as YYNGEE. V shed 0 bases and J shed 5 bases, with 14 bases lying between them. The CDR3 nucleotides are TGTGCCAGCAGCGTAGCCTCCGGGAATGCATATGGCTACACCTTC. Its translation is CASSVASGNAYGYTF.

CDR3 sequence: CAWTGQGNTEAFF. CDR3 nucleotides: TGTGCCTGGACCGGACAGGGGAACACTGAAGCTTTCTTT. The chain employs TRBV30 and TRBJ1-1, with 8 positions matching TRBD1. From germline, CDR1 is GTSNPN and CDR2 SVGIG (reference sequence). This CDR3 has 13 amino acids. Losses at the gene ends were 4 bases for V and 1 base for J; bases not matched to a gene: 2.

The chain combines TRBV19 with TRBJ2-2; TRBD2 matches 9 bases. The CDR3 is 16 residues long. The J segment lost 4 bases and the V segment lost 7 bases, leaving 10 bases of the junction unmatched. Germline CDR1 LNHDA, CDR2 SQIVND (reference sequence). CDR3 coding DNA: TGTGCCAGTACCGGAGGCCAGCGGGGGGCCACCGGGGAGCTGTTTTTT. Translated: CASTGGQRGATGELFF.

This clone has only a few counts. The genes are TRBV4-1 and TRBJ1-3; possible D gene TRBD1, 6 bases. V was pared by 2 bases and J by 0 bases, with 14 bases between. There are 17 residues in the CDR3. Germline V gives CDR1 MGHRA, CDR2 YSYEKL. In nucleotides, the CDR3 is TGCGCCAGCAGCCAATTCAGAGGACAGAGCTCTGGAAACACCATATATTTT. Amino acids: CASSQFRGQSSGNTIYF.

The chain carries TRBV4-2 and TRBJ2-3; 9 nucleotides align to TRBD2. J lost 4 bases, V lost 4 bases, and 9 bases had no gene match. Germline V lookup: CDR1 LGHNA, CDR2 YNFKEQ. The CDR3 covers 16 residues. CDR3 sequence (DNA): TGTGCCAGCAGCCCGAACCTAGCGGGAATCGCAGATACGCAGTATTTT. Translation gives CASSPNLAGIADTQYF.